This TCR beta chain came from a study of T cells during gluten challenge in celiac disease (dated by TCRdb to 2016 to 2017). Looking at the study overall: For roughly 7 challenge participants who showed a significant rise in HLA-DQ:gluten tetramer-binding T cells, paired single-cell TCR sequencing was carried out. Blood was collected at baseline, day 6 and day 14 of the challenge, whereas duodenal biopsies were collected at baseline and day 14. On the Illumina MiSeq, paired-end 250 bp sequencing was performed for single-cell libraries and paired-end 300 bp sequencing was performed for bulk libraries. Broad study findings and their caveats: In roughly seven patients, 12-44% of single-cell TCR-alpha/beta clonotypes seen at the latest time point had also been present at baseline, compared with 52-55% in the bulk data. Increased clonal expansion on day 6 was shown by a lower sample-corrected Shannon diversity of circulating gluten-specific T cells. The circulating gluten-specific T cells hit their peak on day 6, and the day-6 repertoire seemed to be made up largely of expanded preexisting memory clonotypes.

Library generation was performed with single-cell sequencing. Instrument on record: Illumina MiSeq. Paired single-cell TCR-alpha and TCR-beta sequences were amplified by three nested PCRs with multiplexed primers covering all TRA and TRB V genes. The study's own analysis went as follows. Selected pRESTO steps were used to preprocess the reads, and IMGT/HighV-QUEST was used to assign V, D, J genes and CDR3 junctions. Single cells were retained only when identified as valid singletons with at most three chains, each chain being supported by 100 or more reads. Clonotypes were defined by identical paired TCR-alpha/beta nucleotide sequences, and cross-patient sharing of only roughly 0.2% indicated negligible cross-contamination. In samples with more than 20 cells, repertoire diversity was estimated using an undersampling-corrected Shannon index. In TCRdb, the public reads were trimmed at Q25 with fastp and aligned with MiXCR, with productive beta chains retained. CDR3 protein duplicates are merged, each entry listing the most common genes and DNA. The V and J calls here are based on TCRdb, not the publication. The sample contains under 400 distinct CDR3 sequences, roughly 25% of them found a single time. Together, the top ten hold roughly 46% of the sample.

The germline V gene yields ENHRY for CDR1 and SYGVKD for CDR2. Inclusive of the bounding cysteine and phenylalanine, the CDR3 is 15 residues long. The entry retains the CDR3 DNA only, 45 bases that are in frame from base 1. Trimming takes 5 bases from V and 1 base from J, and the germline ends sit 14 bases apart. Note on this clonotype: Base qualities are not provided; no much larger clone lies one nucleotide away.

For blood cells, the gate was set on tetramer-binding CD4+ effector-memory gut-homing T cells, defined as CD3+, CD45RA-, CD62L- and integrin beta7+, with lineage markers excluded. Treated celiac disease patients on a gluten-free diet underwent a 14-day oral dietary gluten challenge to study recall of gluten-specific T cells. Cells were sorted on an Aria II cell sorter as single cells, and also in bulk when tetramer-positive cells were relatively numerous. Peripheral blood mononuclear cells were isolated by Ficoll density gradient centrifugation and cryopreserved before staining. Thawed cells were stained with a pool of PE-conjugated HLA-DQ:gluten tetramers presenting immunodominant gluten epitopes before sorting of tetramer-binding CD4+ T cells. Following HLA-DQ:gluten tetramer staining, tetramer-based enrichment was performed on blood samples.

The V gene is TRBV10-3 and the J gene is TRBJ1-1; no D segment can be confidently identified. This receptor was obtained from a female donor with celiac disease. Material: gluten-specific CD4+ T cells sorted from blood using tetramers, obtained at baseline or on day 6, 14 or 28 of gluten challenge (not recorded which). The nucleotide sequence is given as TGTGCCATCAGTAGAGATGTCATTGAGAACACTGAAGCTTTCTTT. This codes for CAISRDVIENTEAFF.